One and the same sample provided the 13 T cell receptor beta chains below, sequenced in a study of T cell responses to AZD1222 COVID-19 vaccine. The protocol was immunoSEQ multiplex PCR, while the TCRdb copy is restricted to in-frame clones and leaves out a portion. Among more than 95,000 clones, about 89% were seen once, and the ten largest hold approximately 7.1%. The material was peripheral blood, obtained 28 days after the second AZD1222 dose. Every receptor here comes from an adult who received the AZD1222 COVID-19 vaccine.

CDR3 DNA sequence: TGTGCCAGCAGCCCCTTATTAGCGGGAGGGCCCGGTGGGGCCAACGTCCTGACTTTC. Translation: CASSPLLAGGPGGANVLTF. V is TRBV7-3 and J is TRBJ2-6, with 11 bases fitting TRBD2. The CDR3 is 19 residues long. Germline-derived CDR1 and CDR2 are SGHTA and FQGTGA. After removal of 5 bases from V and 3 bases from J, the junction contained 12 bases not matched to a gene.

This clone appeared once. The chain's CDR3 is CASSRLALNTGELFF. CDR3 coding DNA: TGTGCCAGCAGCCGACTAGCGCTGAACACCGGGGAGCTGTTTTTT. The V and J genes are TRBV5-6 and TRBJ2-2; 8 bases map to TRBD2. CDR3 length: 15 amino acids. Germline CDR1 is SGHDT and CDR2 is YYEEEE. The junction had 3 bases not matched to a gene; V was cut back by 4 bases and J by 1 base.

This clone occurred once. The V call is TRBV3-1 (or the pseudogene TRBV3-2), the J call TRBJ2-1; no definite D call. Deletions cut 0 bases from V and 8 bases from J, with 14 bases between. Germline CDR1 is LGHDT and CDR2 is YNNKEL (reference sequence). This CDR3 comprises 15 residues. This CDR3 is CASSQDRTSGDEQFF. DNA for the CDR3: TGTGCCAGCAGCCAAGATAGGACCTCTGGCGATGAGCAGTTCTTC.

This rearrangement joins TRBV4-2 to TRBJ1-3; no firm D call. CDR1 is LGHNA, CDR2 YNFKEQ, per germline. The CDR3 consists of 16 residues. V was pared by 1 base and J by 0 bases, with 10 bases between. CDR3 DNA: TGTGCCAGCAGCCAAGGATCGGCAGGCTCTGGAAACACCATATATTTT. Protein: CASSQGSAGSGNTIYF.

This rearrangement joins TRBV19 to TRBJ1-5, with D uncertain. V gave up 3 bases and J gave up 7 bases, with 16 bases separating them. This CDR3 has 15 residues. Looked up from germline, CDR1 is LNHDA and CDR2 is SQIVND (reference sequence). CDR3 in amino acids: CASSIIVEGSQPQHF. CDR3 DNA: TGTGCCAGTAGTATTATTGTTGAGGGTAGCCAGCCCCAGCATTTT.

V usage is TRBV3-1 (or the pseudogene TRBV3-2) and J usage is TRBJ1-1, with D possibly TRBD1 on 5 matching bases. The ends were cut back, 6 bases at V and 1 base at J, with 12 bases in the middle. CDR1 is LGHDT and CDR2 is YNNKEL in the germline V gene (reference sequence). The CDR3 totals 14 residues. The CDR3 spells CASSPGIGNTEAFF. The CDR3 DNA reads as TGTGCCAGCAGTCCAGGGATTGGGAACACTGAAGCTTTCTTT.

V and J are TRBV5-1 and TRBJ2-7; 7 bases match TRBD1. V was pared by 4 bases and J by 3 bases, with 7 bases of the junction left unmatched. This CDR3 region has 14 residues. Looked up from germline, CDR1 is SGHRS and CDR2 is YFSETQ. The CDR3 region is CASSATGNLYEQYF. The DNA of the CDR3 is TGCGCCAGCAGCGCGACAGGGAACCTCTACGAGCAGTACTTC.

The V call is TRBV10-3, the J call TRBJ1-2; D unresolved. In germline, CDR1 is ENHRY, CDR2 SYGVKD. The CDR3 spans 17 residues. Trimming removed 2 bases at V and 0 bases at J, with 16 bases between. The CDR3 region is CAISEPLPKGSNYGYTF. CDR3 DNA: TGTGCCATCAGTGAGCCCCTGCCTAAGGGATCTAACTATGGCTACACCTTC.

The chain combines TRBV11-3 with TRBJ2-3; D unresolved. This CDR3 has 11 amino acids. From germline, CDR1 is SGHNT and CDR2 YENEEA. V lost 8 bases and J 2 bases, leaving 5 bases between the germline ends. The CDR3 DNA follows: TGTGCCAGCGGGGTCACAGATACGCAGTATTTT. Protein sequence: CASGVTDTQYF.

This chain uses TRBV19 with TRBJ1-4; D is possibly TRBD1 (5 bases). The CDR3 is made up of 15 amino acids. V was trimmed by 4 bases and J by 0 bases, leaving 9 bases between them. Germline V CDR1 and CDR2: LNHDA, SQIVND (reference sequence). The DNA of the CDR3 is TGTGCCAGTAGTACCAGGGAAGCAACTAATGAAAAACTGTTTTTT. Its translation is CASSTREATNEKLFF.

This clone has more than one count but fewer than ten. The chain combines TRBV28 with TRBJ1-1; tentative D call: TRBD1 (5 bases). Germline V gene data show CDR1 as MDHEN and CDR2 as SYDVKM. CDR3 length equals 15 residues. The germline V and J ends were trimmed by 8 bases and 1 base, with 17 bases remaining between them. CDR3 nucleotide sequence: TGTGCCAGCCGCCATGCCGGGACTGGGAACACTGAAGCTTTCTTT. Translating it yields CASRHAGTGNTEAFF. The whole variable domain, remainder taken from reference TRBV28 and TRBJ1-1, is DVKVTQSSRYLVKRTGEKVFLECVQDMDHENMFWYRQDPGLGLRLIYFSYDVKMKEKGDIPEGYSVSREKKERFSLILESASTNQTSMYLCASRHAGTGNTEAFFGQGTRLTVV.

CDR3 coding DNA: TGCAGCGTTGAAGCGGACGACTTTCCCTACGAGCAGTACTTC. Its translation: CSVEADDFPYEQYF. The chain is built from TRBV29-1 and TRBJ2-7; D unresolved. The germline V and J ends were trimmed by 1 base and 2 bases, with 12 bases remaining between them. CDR1 is SQVTM and CDR2 is ANQGSEA in the germline V gene. This CDR3 has 14 residues.

V and J are TRBV6-5 and TRBJ2-2; D may be TRBD1 or TRBD2 (7 bases each). V was cut by 6 bases and J by 3 bases, with 11 bases left in between. Germline V lookup: CDR1 MNHEY, CDR2 SVGAGI. This CDR3 is built from 14 residues. The CDR3 sequence: CASRAGGDTGELFF. In DNA, the CDR3 is TGTGCCAGCAGGGCAGGGGGGGACACCGGGGAGCTGTTTTTT.